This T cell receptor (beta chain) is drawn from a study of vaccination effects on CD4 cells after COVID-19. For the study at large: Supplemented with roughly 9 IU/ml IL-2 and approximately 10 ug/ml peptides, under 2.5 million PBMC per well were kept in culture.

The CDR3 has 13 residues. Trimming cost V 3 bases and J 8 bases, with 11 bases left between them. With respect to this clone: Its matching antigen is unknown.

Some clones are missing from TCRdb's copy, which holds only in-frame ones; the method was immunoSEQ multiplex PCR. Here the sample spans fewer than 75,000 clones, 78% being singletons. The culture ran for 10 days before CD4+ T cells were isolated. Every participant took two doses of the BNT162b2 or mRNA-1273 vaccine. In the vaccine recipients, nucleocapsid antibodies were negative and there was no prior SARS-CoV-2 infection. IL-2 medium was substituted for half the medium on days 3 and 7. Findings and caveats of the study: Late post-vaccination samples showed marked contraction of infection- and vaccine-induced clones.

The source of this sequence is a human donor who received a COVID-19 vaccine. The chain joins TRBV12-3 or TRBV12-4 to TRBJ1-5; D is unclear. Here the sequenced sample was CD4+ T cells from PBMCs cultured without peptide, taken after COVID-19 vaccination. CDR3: CASSFGHNEPQHF. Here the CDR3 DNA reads TGTGCCAGCAGTTTCGGGCATAACGAGCCCCAGCATTTT.